The 5 T cell receptor beta chains presented below share a single source sample, sequenced in a study of PD-1 blockade in classical Hodgkin lymphoma. The repertoire was sequenced with immunoSEQ multiplex PCR; TCRdb's copy has only in-frame clones and lacks some. There are about 28,000 clones in the sample; about 80% occur only once, and roughly 15% lies in the top ten. Time point of the sample: cycle 4 day 1 (C4D1), after less than seven weeks of nivolumab. In every patient, relapse followed autologous stem cell transplantation, while exposure to brentuximab vedotin differed. The sample in question was peripheral blood mononuclear cells (PBMCs), obtained before the fourth cycle of nivolumab. The origin of the receptors is a human donor with classical Hodgkin lymphoma.

V gene TRBV2 combines with J gene TRBJ2-2; 8 nucleotides match TRBD2. Germline CDR1 and CDR2: SNHLY and FYNNEI. Trimming took 3 bases from V and 1 from J; bases not matched to a gene: 4. This CDR3 has 16 amino acids. The DNA of the CDR3 is TGTGCCAGCAGTGATCTAGCGGGCCAGAACACCGGGGAGCTGTTTTTT. This encodes CASSDLAGQNTGELFF. Filled out from reference TRBV2 and TRBJ2-2, the complete variable domain reads EPEVTQTPSHQVTQMGQEVILRCVPISNHLYFYWYRQILGQKVEFLVSFYNNEISEKSEIFDDQFSVERPDGSNFTLKIRSTKLEDSAMYFCASSDLAGQNTGELFFGEGSRLTVL.

This clone was seen a single time. The rearrangement joins TRBV5-1 to TRBJ2-7; maybe TRBD1 (8 bases). Trimming removed 0 bases at V and 6 bases at J, with 28 bases between. From germline, CDR1 is SGHRS and CDR2 YFSETQ. CDR3 size: 19 residues. CDR3 protein: CASSLGDRRLRDYLAEQYF. DNA for the CDR3: TGCGCCAGCAGCTTGGGGGACAGGCGCCTCCGGGACTACCTAGCCGAGCAGTACTTC.

The chain is built from TRBV5-1 and TRBJ2-1; D is ambiguous. The ends were cut back, 0 bases at V and 5 bases at J, with 6 bases in the middle. Germline CDR1 and CDR2: SGHRS and YFSETQ. The CDR3 extends over 13 amino acids. The CDR3 here is CASSLDNNNEQFF. The CDR3 nucleotides read TGCGCCAGCAGCTTGGACAACAACAATGAGCAGTTCTTC.

The V gene is TRBV5-1, the J gene TRBJ2-3, with unresolved D. V was shortened by 1 base and J by 1 base, with 7 bases between the two germline ends. In germline, CDR1 is SGHRS, CDR2 YFSETQ. CDR3 size: 14 residues. CDR3 sequence reads: CASSLTAGTDTQYF. DNA of the CDR3: TGCGCCAGCAGCTTGACAGCCGGCACAGATACGCAGTATTTT.

The rearrangement uses TRBV5-1 and TRBJ2-2; 13 positions match TRBD2. The CDR3 contains 18 residues. Germline CDR1 SGHRS, CDR2 YFSETQ. The ends lost 2 bases at V and 5 bases at J; junction bases unmatched: 9. DNA of the CDR3: TGCGCCAGCAGCTTTAATCCGGAGACTAGCGGGAGGACCGGGGAGCTGTTTTTT. Protein product: CASSFNPETSGRTGELFF.